This TCR beta chain appears in the sequencing data of a study of T cell responses to AZD1222 COVID-19 vaccine (dated by TCRdb to about 2021). Background for the entire study: AZD1222 recipients with second doses at about 4 weeks or about 12 weeks were pooled, because spike-specific TCR depth and breadth did not differ between schedules. A total of 233 trial participants underwent TCR sequencing, of whom about 200 had received two doses of AZD1222 and about 25 had received two doses of the MenACWY control vaccine. Trial participants were enrolled into age subgroups of 18-55, 56-69 and 70-plus years, which contained about 150, 27 and 61 TCR-sequenced participants, respectively.

The CDR3 regions of human TCRbeta chains were analyzed by immunosequencing. In the paper's pipeline: TCRs in the repertoires were matched against a reference library of SARS-CoV-2-specific TCRs that had been generated with the MIRA antigen-specificity platform. Breadth was defined as the fraction of unique TCRs that were SARS-CoV-2-associated, and depth was defined as the fraction of total T cells that were SARS-CoV-2-associated. Using the MIRA data, each spike-specific TCR was mapped to the spike region that the TCR reacts to and placed in a CD4 or CD8 class. Log10-transformed breadth and depth values were compared by one-way ANOVA with Sidak's multiple comparisons tests. TCRdb re-hosts the immuneACCESS table, in-frame sequences only. Its copies lack some clones; in the studies checked, an unresolved V gene accounts for under half of them, and the cause for the rest is not known. V and J calls plus clone size are reproduced from that table; the DNA served to infer D and trimming. The sample includes some 99,000 clones, with about 88% observed a single time. Around a sixth of the sample is held by the ten biggest clonotypes.

Its CDR3 holds 13 amino acids, cysteine through phenylalanine. Of all the DNA, just the CDR3 is kept, 39 bases in frame from base 1. V is cut back by 3 bases and J by 8 bases, with 6 bases in the junction unmatched. Taken from the germline V gene (reference sequence), the CDR1 and CDR2 loops are LNHDA and SQIVND. About this clone: Its antigen is still unknown. Base qualities are not recorded, but no much larger clone differs from it by a single base.

The paper's findings and limits, for the study overall: The vaccine-associated CD4 TCRs covered the entire spike protein, and the dominant responses fell in regions 160-218 and 743-854. In the small 56-69-year group, the increase in depth fell short of significance, most likely because of low power. Nearly half of unique spike-specific TCRs reportedly recognized epitopes outside regions mutated in the B.1.351 and B.1.1.7 variants. After two AZD1222 doses, both the breadth and the depth of spike-specific TCRs were significantly higher than at day 0 and than in MenACWY recipients. Only five or six AZD1222 recipients were SARS-CoV-2 seropositive at baseline, limiting conclusions about previously exposed vaccinees. Because no day 14 peak-response samples were available, the repertoires could be characterized only after the peak T cell response. Most participants were white British and females outnumbered males, and the authors suggested that clonal diversity may have been underestimated.

The time point label of this sample denotes: baseline before first vaccination. The vaccinee samples were drawn from two UK trials, COV001 and COV002, one of which was a single-blind randomized controlled phase 2/3 trial testing AZD1222 (ChAdOx1 nCoV-19) in healthy adults. Trial participant PBMC samples were collected at day 0 and day 28 after the second dose for TCRbeta chain sequencing. This TCR was sampled from an adult in good health. The receptor chain draws on TRBV19 and TRBJ1-1; 7 middle bases align to TRBD1. The source was peripheral blood, collected on day 0 of AZD1222 vaccination. At the DNA level, the sequence is TGTGCCAGTAGTATCCTCGACAGGGCCGAAGCTTTCTTT. It codes for CASSILDRAEAFF. The full variable domain, completed from the reference TRBV19 and TRBJ1-1 proteins outside the CDR3, reads DGGITQSPKYLFRKEGQNVTLSCEQNLNHDAMYWYRQDPGQGLRLIYYSQIVNDFQKGDIAEGYSVSREKKESFPLTVTSAQKNPTAFYLCASSILDRAEAFFGQGTRLTVV.